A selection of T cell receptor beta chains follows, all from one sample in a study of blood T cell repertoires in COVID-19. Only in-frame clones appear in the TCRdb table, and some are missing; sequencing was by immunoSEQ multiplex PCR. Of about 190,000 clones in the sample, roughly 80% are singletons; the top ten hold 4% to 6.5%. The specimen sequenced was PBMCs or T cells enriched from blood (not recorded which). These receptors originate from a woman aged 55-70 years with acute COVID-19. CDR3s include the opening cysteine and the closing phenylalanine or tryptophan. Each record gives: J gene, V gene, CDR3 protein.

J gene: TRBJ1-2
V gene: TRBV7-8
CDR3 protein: CASSAMTGEGGYTF

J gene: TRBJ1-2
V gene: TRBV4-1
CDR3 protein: CASSQTGNYGYTF

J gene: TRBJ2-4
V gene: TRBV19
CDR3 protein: CASYGRGSKNIQYF

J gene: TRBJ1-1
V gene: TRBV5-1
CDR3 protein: CASSSTLRGTEAFF

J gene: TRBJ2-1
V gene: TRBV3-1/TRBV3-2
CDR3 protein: CASSRATRSYNEQFF

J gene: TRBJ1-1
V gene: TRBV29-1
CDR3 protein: CSVITQGTEAFF

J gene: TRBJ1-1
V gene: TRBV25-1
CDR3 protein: CASTRGPGRTEAFF

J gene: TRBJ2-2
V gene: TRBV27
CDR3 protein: CASSLVESTGELFF

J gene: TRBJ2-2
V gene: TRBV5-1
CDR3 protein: CASSSDRATDTGELFF

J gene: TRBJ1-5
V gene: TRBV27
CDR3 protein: CASRGVGAQHF

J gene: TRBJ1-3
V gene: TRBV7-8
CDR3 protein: CASSLQDRFSGNTIYF

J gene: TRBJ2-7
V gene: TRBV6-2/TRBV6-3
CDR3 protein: CASSQGLSYEQYF

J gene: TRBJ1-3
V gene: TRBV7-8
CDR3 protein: CASSELPRSGNTIYF

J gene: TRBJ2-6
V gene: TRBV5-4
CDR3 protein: CASSSEAGSGANVLTF

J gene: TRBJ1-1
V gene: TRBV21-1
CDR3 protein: CASSSPGQGVAFF

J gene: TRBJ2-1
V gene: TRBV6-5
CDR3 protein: CASSTGGEQFF

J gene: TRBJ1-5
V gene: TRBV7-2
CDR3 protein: CASRRTGDQPQHF

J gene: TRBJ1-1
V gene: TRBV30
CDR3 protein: CAWKSMNTEAFF

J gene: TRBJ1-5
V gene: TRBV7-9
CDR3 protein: CASALQGGNQPQHF

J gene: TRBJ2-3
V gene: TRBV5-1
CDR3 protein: CASSLEAGVGDTQYF

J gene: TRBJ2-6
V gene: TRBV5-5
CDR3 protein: CASSFRGATGANVLTF

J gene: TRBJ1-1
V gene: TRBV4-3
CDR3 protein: CASSQAAGLDTEAFF

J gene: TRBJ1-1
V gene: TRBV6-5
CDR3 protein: CASSPGLDTEAFF

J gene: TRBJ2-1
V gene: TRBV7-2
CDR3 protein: CASSLQDRGQFF

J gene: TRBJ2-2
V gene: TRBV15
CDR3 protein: CATSWGDRGPGELFF

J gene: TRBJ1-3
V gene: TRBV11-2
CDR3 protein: CASSQMGWGPGNTIYF

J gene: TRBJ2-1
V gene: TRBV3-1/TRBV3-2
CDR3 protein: CASSQGADGSYNEQFF

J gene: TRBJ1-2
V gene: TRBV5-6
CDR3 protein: CASSLATGAYGYTF

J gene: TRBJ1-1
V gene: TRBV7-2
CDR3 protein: CASSLGTGTFGEAFF

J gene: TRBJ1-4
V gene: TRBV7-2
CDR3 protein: CASSRGTGQNEKLFF

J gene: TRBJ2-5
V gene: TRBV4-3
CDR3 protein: CASSLGNGAGEETQYF

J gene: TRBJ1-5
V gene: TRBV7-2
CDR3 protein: CASSPNLGQGIQPQHF

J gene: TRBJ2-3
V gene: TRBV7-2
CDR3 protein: CASSLVREVDTQYF

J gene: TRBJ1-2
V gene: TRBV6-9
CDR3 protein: CASSYGTQANYGYTF

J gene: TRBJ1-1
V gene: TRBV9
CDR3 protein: CASSVELNTEAFF

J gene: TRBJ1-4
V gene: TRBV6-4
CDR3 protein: CASRDGGENEKLFF

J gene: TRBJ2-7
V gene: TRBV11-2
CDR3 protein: CASSLGLAGGEQYF

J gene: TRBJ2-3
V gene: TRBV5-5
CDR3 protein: CASEDLFTDTQYF

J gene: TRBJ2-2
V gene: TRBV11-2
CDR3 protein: CASSGRTGRAGGELFF

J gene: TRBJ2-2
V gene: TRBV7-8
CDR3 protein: CASSLGLSTGELFF

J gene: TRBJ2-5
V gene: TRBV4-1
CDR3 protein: CASSQDGPRGVAGNQETQYF

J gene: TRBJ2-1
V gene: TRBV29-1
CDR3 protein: CSIEGLALYNEQFF